Listed below are T cell receptor beta chains from one sample, sequenced in a study of cytomegalovirus exposure and HLA in healthy donors. Produced via immunoSEQ multiplex PCR; TCRdb's table is partial and in-frame only. The sample contains more than 90,000 clones, approximately 90% of which appear only once. Sequences were obtained from PBMCs. These receptors all stem from a man aged 18 to 30 in good health and CMV-seropositive. The CDR3 runs from the conserved cysteine through the conserved F or W. The D gene is left open where the match is weak. The size entry is marked missing in some rows and otherwise reads once, few, many or a size class.

clone_size j_call v_call d_call cdr3_aa cdr3_nt
- TRBJ2-6 TRBV5-4 - CASSPRGGVLISGANVLTF TGTGCCAGCAGCCCCAGGGGTGGGGTACTTATTTCTGGGGCCAACGTCCTGACTTTC
- TRBJ2-1 TRBV28 - CASSLLRGSARLYNEQFF TGTGCCAGCAGTTTGTTAAGGGGATCGGCCCGACTTTACAATGAGCAGTTCTTC
- TRBJ1-6 TRBV19 - CASSIRQPYNSPLHF TGTGCCAGTAGTATAAGACAGCCTTATAATTCACCCCTCCACTTT
once TRBJ2-2 TRBV6-1 TRBD2 CASSEGVAGGQVTGELFF TGTGCCAGCAGTGAAGGCGTAGCGGGGGGGCAGGTCACCGGGGAGCTGTTTTTT
once TRBJ2-7 TRBV10-3 TRBD1 CAISATGTVFGYEQYF TGTGCCATCAGTGCAACCGGGACAGTCTTTGGGTACGAGCAGTACTTC
- TRBJ2-3 TRBV15 TRBD2 CATSRGVRSGATDTQYF TGTGCCACCAGCAGAGGAGTAAGGAGCGGGGCCACAGATACGCAGTATTTT
- TRBJ1-2 TRBV5-6 - CASSFLPGDSNLGYTF TGTGCCAGCAGCTTCCTTCCTGGTGACAGCAATCTCGGCTACACCTTC
- TRBJ1-1 TRBV7-2 - CASSLVRGARTEAFF TGTGCCAGCAGCTTAGTGCGGGGGGCACGCACTGAAGCTTTCTTT
- TRBJ2-5 TRBV19 - CASSIGQDLQETQYF TGTGCCAGTAGTATAGGCCAGGATCTCCAAGAGACCCAGTACTTC
few TRBJ1-5 TRBV23-1 - CASSQMVQSNQPQHF TGCGCCAGCAGTCAAATGGTTCAGAGCAATCAGCCCCAGCATTTT
- TRBJ1-2 TRBV5-6 - CASSSQGQVRYGYTF TGTGCCAGCAGCTCGCAGGGGCAAGTAAGGTATGGCTACACCTTC
- TRBJ2-7 TRBV28 TRBD1 CASSFEDRDYEQYF TGTGCCAGCAGTTTCGAGGACAGGGACTACGAGCAGTACTTC
- TRBJ2-1 TRBV7-9 TRBD1 CASSWDRGSSNEQFF TGTGCCAGCAGCTGGGACAGGGGTTCATCCAATGAGCAGTTCTTC
- TRBJ2-1 TRBV6-5 - CASSYLFGSDEQFF TGTGCCAGCAGTTACCTGTTTGGCAGTGATGAGCAGTTCTTC
once TRBJ2-1 TRBV6-4 - CASSDSRAGVPEQFF TGTGCCAGCAGTGACTCGAGGGCAGGGGTTCCTGAGCAGTTCTTC
- TRBJ2-7 TRBV7-9 - CASSAGDLGAGQYF TGTGCCAGCAGCGCCGGGGATCTCGGCGCTGGGCAGTACTTC
- TRBJ2-1 TRBV30 TRBD2 CAWSPPMGGVFEQFF TGTGCCTGGAGTCCTCCGATGGGGGGGGTTTTTGAGCAGTTCTTC
few TRBJ1-5 TRBV7-9 - CASRQGSGSNQPQHF TGTGCCAGCAGACAGGGAAGTGGGAGCAATCAGCCCCAGCATTTT
- TRBJ1-1 TRBV6-5 TRBD1 CASSYGTDNTEAFF TGTGCCAGCAGTTACGGGACAGACAACACTGAAGCTTTCTTT
- TRBJ1-1 TRBV7-6 TRBD1 CASSPRTGKTPNTEAFF TGTGCCAGCAGCCCGAGGACAGGGAAGACACCGAACACTGAAGCTTTCTTT
- TRBJ2-3 TRBV15 TRBD2 CATSKLAGIQGHTQYF TGTGCCACCAGCAAACTAGCGGGGATTCAGGGGCATACGCAGTATTTT
few TRBJ2-7 TRBV7-2 - CASSPGTAALEQYF TGTGCCAGCAGCCCGGGGACTGCGGCCCTGGAGCAGTACTTC
- TRBJ1-6 TRBV7-2 - CASSSSRAGVTSPLHF TGTGCCAGCAGCTCCTCGCGGGCAGGGGTTACTTCACCCCTCCACTTT
- TRBJ2-7 TRBV10-1 TRBD1 CASSESVGTGTHEQYF TGCGCCAGCAGTGAGTCGGTTGGGACAGGGACCCACGAGCAGTACTTC
- TRBJ2-1 TRBV7-2 - CASSSDSSSYNEQFF TGTGCCAGCAGCTCAGACTCAAGCTCCTACAATGAGCAGTTCTTC